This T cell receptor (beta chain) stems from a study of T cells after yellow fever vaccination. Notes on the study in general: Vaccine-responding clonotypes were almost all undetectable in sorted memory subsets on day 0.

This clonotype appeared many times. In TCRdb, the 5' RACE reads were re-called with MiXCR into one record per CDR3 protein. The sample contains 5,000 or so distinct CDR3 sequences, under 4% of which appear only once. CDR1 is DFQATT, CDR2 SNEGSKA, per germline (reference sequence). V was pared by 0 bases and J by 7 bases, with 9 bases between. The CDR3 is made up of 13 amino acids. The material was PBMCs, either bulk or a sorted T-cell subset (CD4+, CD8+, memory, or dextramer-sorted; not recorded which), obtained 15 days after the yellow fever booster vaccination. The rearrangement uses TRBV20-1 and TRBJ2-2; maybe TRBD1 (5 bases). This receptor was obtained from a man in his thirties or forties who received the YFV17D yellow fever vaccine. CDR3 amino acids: CSARDQGRGELFF. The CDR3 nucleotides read TGCAGTGCTAGAGATCAGGGCCGCGGGGAGCTGTTTTTT.